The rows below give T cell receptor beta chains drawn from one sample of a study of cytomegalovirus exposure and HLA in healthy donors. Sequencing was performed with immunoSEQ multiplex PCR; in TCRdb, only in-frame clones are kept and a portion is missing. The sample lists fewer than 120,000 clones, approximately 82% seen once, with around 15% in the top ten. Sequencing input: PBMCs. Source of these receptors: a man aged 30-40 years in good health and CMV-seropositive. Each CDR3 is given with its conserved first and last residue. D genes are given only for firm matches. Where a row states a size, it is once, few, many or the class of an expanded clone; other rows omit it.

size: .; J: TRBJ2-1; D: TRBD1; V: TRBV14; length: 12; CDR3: CASSRQGFEQFF; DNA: TGTGCCAGCAGCAGACAGGGCTTTGAGCAGTTCTTC
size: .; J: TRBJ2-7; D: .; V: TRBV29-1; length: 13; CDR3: CSVEDSPYSEQYF; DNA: TGCAGCGTTGAAGACTCCCCCTATTCCGAGCAGTACTTC
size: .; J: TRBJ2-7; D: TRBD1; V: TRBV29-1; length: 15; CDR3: CSVDGQGSGVNEQYF; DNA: TGCAGCGTCGACGGACAGGGTTCGGGAGTGAACGAGCAGTACTTC
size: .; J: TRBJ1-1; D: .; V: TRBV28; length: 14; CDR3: CASSTHGGGPEAFF; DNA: TGTGCCAGCAGTACCCACGGGGGAGGGCCTGAAGCTTTCTTT
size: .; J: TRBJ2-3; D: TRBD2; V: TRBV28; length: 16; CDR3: CASSPAGGASTDTQYF; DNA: TGTGCCAGCAGCCCGGCCGGGGGGGCTAGCACAGATACGCAGTATTTT
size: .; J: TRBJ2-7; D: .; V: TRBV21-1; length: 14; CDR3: CASSKEGAPYEQYF; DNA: TGTGCCAGCAGCAAAGAGGGGGCCCCCTACGAGCAGTACTTC
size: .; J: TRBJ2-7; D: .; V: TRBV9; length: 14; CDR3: CASSPGQSSYEQYF; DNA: TGTGCCAGCAGTCCGGGACAAAGCTCCTACGAGCAGTACTTC
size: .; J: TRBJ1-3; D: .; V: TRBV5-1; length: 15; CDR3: CASSSGPSGGNTIYF; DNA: TGCGCCAGCAGCTCTGGGCCTTCGGGGGGAAACACCATATATTTT
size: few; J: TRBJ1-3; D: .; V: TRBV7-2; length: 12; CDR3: CASSLQGNTIYF; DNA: TGTGCCAGCAGCTTGCAGGGAAACACCATATATTTT
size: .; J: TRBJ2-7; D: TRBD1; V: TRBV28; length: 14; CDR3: CASSLQGDSYEQYF; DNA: TGTGCCAGCAGCCTTCAGGGGGACTCCTACGAGCAGTACTTC
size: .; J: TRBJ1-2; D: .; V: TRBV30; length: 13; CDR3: CAWSPKLGVGYTF; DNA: TGTGCCTGGAGCCCCAAATTAGGGGTGGGCTACACCTTC
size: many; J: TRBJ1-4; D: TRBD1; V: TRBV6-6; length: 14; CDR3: CASSSSTGEEKLFF; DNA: TGTGCCAGCAGTTCTTCTACAGGGGAAGAAAAACTGTTTTTT
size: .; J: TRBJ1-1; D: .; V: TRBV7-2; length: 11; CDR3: CASSLRHEAFF; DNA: TGTGCCAGCAGCTTACGACACGAAGCCTTCTTT
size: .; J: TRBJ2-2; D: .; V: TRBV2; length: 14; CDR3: CASSASSNTGELFF; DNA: TGTGCCAGCAGTGCCTCGTCGAACACCGGGGAGCTGTTTTTT
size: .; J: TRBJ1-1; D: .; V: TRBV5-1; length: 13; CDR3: CASSLTGNTEAFF; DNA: TGCGCCAGCAGCTTGACAGGGAACACTGAAGCTTTCTTT
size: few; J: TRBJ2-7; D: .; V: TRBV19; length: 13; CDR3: CASSIGWSYEQYF; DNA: TGTGCCAGTAGTATAGGGTGGAGCTACGAGCAGTACTTC
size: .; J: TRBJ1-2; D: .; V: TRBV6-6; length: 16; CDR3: CASSYLRGAHNYGYTF; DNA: TGTGCCAGCAGTTACCTCCGGGGGGCCCATAACTATGGCTACACCTTC
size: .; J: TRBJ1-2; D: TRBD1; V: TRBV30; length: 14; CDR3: CAWKNRGLAYGYTF; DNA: TGTGCCTGGAAGAACAGGGGGCTGGCCTATGGCTACACCTTC
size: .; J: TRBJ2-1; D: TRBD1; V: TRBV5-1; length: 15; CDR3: CASSLDRGPYNEQFF; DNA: TGCGCCAGCAGCTTGGACAGGGGACCCTACAATGAGCAGTTCTTC
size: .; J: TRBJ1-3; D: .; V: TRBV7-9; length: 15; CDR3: CASSFGGNAGNTIYF; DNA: TGTGCCAGCAGCTTCGGGGGTAACGCTGGAAACACCATATATTTT
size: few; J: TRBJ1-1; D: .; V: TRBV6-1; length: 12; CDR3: CASRALNTEAFF; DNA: TGTGCCAGCAGGGCCTTGAACACTGAAGCTTTCTTT
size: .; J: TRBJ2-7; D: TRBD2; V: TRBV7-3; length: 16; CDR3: CASSLGRLAGTDEQYF; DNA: TGTGCCAGCAGCTTAGGGCGACTAGCGGGGACCGACGAGCAGTACTTC
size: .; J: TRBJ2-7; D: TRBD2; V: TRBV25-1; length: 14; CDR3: CASSGGGTSYEQYF; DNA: TGTGCCAGCAGTGGGGGGGGGACCTCCTACGAGCAGTACTTC
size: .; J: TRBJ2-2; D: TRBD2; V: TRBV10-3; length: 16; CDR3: CAMAGLAGRNTGELFF; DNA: TGTGCCATGGCGGGACTAGCGGGGAGAAACACCGGGGAGCTGTTTTTT
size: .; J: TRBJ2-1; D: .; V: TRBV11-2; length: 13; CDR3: CASSRDFYNEQFF; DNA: TGTGCCAGCAGCCGGGACTTCTACAATGAGCAGTTCTTC
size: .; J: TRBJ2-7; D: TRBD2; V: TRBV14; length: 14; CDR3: CASSQEGEGYEQYF; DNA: TGTGCCAGCAGCCAAGAGGGGGAGGGGTACGAGCAGTACTTC
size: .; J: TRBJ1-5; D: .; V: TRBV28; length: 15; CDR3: CASSLRSGGNQPQHF; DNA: TGTGCCAGCAGTTTACGGTCCGGGGGCAATCAGCCCCAGCATTTT
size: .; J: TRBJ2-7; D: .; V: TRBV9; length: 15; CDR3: CASSVELGPAYEQYF; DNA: TGTGCCAGCAGCGTAGAGTTGGGGCCAGCCTACGAGCAGTACTTC
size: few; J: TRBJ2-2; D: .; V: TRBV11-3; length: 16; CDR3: CASSLGGFANTGELFF; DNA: TGTGCCAGCAGCTTAGGCGGGTTCGCGAACACCGGGGAGCTGTTTTTT
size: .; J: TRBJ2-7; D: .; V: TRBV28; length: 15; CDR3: CASSSGTGVGIEQYF; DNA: TGTGCCAGCAGTTCCGGGACTGGGGTTGGGATTGAGCAGTACTTC
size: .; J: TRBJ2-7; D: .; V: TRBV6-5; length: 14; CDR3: CASSYRRDDYEQYF; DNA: TGTGCCAGCAGTTACAGGAGGGATGACTACGAGCAGTACTTC
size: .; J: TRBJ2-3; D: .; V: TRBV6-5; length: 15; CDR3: CASSTLPTSTDTQYF; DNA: TGTGCCAGCAGTACTCTCCCTACTAGCACAGATACGCAGTATTTT
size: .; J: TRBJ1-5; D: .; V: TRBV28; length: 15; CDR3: CASSLPGISNQPQHF; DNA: TGTGCCAGCAGCCTTCCAGGGATTAGCAATCAGCCCCAGCATTTT
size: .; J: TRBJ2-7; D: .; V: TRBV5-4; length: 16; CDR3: CASSLAGGGLSYEQYF; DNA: TGTGCCAGCAGCTTGGCCGGGGGTGGTCTTTCCTACGAGCAGTACTTC
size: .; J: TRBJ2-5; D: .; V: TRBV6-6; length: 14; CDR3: CASKGGGPQETQYF; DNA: TGTGCCAGCAAGGGCGGGGGCCCTCAAGAGACCCAGTACTTC
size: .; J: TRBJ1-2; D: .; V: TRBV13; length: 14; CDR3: CASSLPGSNYGYTF; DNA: TGTGCCAGCAGCCTCCCAGGCAGTAACTATGGCTACACCTTC
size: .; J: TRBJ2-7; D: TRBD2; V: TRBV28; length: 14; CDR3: CASSLLAGTYEQYF; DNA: TGTGCCAGCAGTTTACTAGCGGGTACCTACGAGCAGTACTTC
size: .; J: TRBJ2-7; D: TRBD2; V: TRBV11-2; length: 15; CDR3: CASSLGVGGGYEQYF; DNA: TGTGCCAGCAGCTTAGGGGTCGGGGGGGGCTACGAGCAGTACTTC
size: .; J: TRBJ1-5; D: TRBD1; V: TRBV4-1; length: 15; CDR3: CASSQEQGAGQPQHF; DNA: TGCGCCAGCAGCCAAGAGCAGGGGGCGGGTCAGCCCCAGCATTTT
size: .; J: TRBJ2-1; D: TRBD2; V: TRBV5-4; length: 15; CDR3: CASSRRGGSRNEQFF; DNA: TGTGCCAGCAGTCGCCGGGGGGGGAGCCGCAATGAGCAGTTCTTC
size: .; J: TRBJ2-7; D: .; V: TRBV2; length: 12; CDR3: CASSGASYEQYF; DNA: TGTGCCAGCAGTGGAGCCTCCTACGAGCAGTACTTC
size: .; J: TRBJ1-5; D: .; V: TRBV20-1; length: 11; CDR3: CSVGVGQPQHF; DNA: TGCAGTGTAGGGGTCGGCCAGCCCCAGCATTTT
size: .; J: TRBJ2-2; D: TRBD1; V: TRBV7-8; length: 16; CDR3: CASSHNWDRGTGELFF; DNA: TGTGCCAGCAGCCACAACTGGGACAGGGGGACCGGGGAGCTGTTTTTT
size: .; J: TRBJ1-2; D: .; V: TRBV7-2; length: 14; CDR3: CASSFDRANYGYTF; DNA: TGTGCCAGCAGCTTCGACAGAGCTAACTATGGCTACACCTTC
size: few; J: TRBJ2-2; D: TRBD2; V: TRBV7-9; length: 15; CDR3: CASSLSSGGMGELFF; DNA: TGTGCCAGCAGCTTATCCAGCGGGGGTATGGGGGAGCTGTTTTTT
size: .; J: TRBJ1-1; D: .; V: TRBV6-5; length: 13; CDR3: CASSPGGWAEAFF; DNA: TGTGCCAGCAGCCCGGGGGGTTGGGCTGAAGCTTTCTTT
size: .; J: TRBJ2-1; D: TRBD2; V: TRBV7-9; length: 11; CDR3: CASTGGNEQFF; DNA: TGTGCCAGCACGGGAGGCAATGAGCAGTTCTTC
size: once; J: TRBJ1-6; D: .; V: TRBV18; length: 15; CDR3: CASSRESSYNSPLHF; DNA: TGTGCCAGCTCGAGGGAGAGCTCCTATAATTCACCCCTCCACTTT
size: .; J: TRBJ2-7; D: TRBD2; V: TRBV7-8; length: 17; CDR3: CASSLEGLAGTTYEQYF; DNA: TGTGCCAGCAGCTTAGAGGGACTAGCGGGGACAACTTACGAGCAGTACTTC
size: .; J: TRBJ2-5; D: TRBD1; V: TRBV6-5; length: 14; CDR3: CASSWSGQPETQYF; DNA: TGTGCCAGCAGTTGGTCGGGACAGCCAGAGACCCAGTACTTC
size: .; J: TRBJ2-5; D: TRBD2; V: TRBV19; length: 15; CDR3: CASSIVRGGHETQYF; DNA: TGTGCCAGTAGTATAGTCCGGGGGGGCCACGAGACCCAGTACTTC
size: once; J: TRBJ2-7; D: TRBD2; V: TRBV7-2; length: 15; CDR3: CASSLAAGDTYEQYF; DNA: TGTGCCAGCAGCTTAGCAGCGGGGGATACCTACGAGCAGTACTTC
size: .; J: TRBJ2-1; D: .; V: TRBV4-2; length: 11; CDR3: CASSQGTAGIF; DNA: TGTGCCAGCAGCCAAGGGACTGCTGGGATCTTC
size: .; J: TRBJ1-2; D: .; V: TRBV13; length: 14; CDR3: CASSPSGGVWGYTF; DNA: TGTGCCAGCAGCCCCTCGGGGGGGGTATGGGGCTACACCTTC
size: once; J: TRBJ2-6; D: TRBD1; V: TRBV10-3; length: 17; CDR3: CAISGQGAFAGANVLTF; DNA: TGTGCCATCAGCGGACAGGGGGCTTTTGCTGGGGCCAACGTCCTGACTTTC
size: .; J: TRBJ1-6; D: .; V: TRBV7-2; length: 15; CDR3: CASSRDILPNSPLHF; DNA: TGTGCCAGCAGCCGGGACATCTTACCGAACTCACCCCTCCACTTT
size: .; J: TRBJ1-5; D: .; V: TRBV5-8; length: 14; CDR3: CASGSYQGNQPQHF; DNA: TGTGCCAGCGGGAGCTACCAGGGGAATCAGCCCCAGCATTTT
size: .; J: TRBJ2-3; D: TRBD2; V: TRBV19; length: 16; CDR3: CASSLGTTPLGDTQYF; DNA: TGTGCCAGTAGTCTCGGGACTACCCCGTTAGGAGATACGCAGTATTTT
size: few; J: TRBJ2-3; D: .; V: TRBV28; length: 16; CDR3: CASSFRAGRSTDTQYF; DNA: TGTGCCAGCAGTTTTAGAGCGGGCCGAAGCACAGATACGCAGTATTTT
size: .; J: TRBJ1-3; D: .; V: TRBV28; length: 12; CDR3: CASSGLRETRYF; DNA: TGTGCCAGCAGTGGGTTAAGGGAGACGAGATATTTT